The present T cell receptor beta chain was sequenced within a study of cytomegalovirus exposure and HLA in healthy donors (dated by TCRdb to about 2017). Notes on the research overall: An earlier analysis of some 550 of the donors reported 250 to 300 Gb of sequence data and about 100 million unique TCR beta sequences from 150 million to 200 million T cells. Roughly 300 gigabases of sequencing data and approximately 85 million unique TCR sequences were included in an early release covering roughly 600 HLA-typed donors. Of the approximately 400 genotyped donors, around 81% fell in the genetic ancestry cluster associated with self-reported Caucasian donors. The study aimed to test whether signatures of past pathogen exposure could be identified by cataloging public T cell receptors. Using immunosequencing, the study profiled T cell repertoires from roughly 650 subjects and related those repertoires to cytomegalovirus serostatus. In addition to the first cohort of 666 subjects, a separate validation cohort of over 90 different subjects was used. To predict cytomegalovirus infection status, the study brought together high-throughput TCR immunosequencing, statistical association of individual TCRs with disease status, and machine learning. To study patterns of TCR occurrence, a later analysis re-analyzed previously published TCR beta repertoires from just over 650 donors and added high-resolution HLA genotyping. Rather than using new phenotypic data, the later analysis identified candidate immune exposures from TCR beta sequences and from how often those sequences occurred across donors. An earlier analysis of fewer than 750 of the donors used high-throughput TCR beta sequencing to judge whether each TCR beta V gene segment behaved as functional or pseudogenic. Donor age, sex, ethnicity and CMV serostatus were collected together with the repertoire data. A later genetic analysis used genome-wide SNP genotypes for about three fifths of the 666 donors, treating that subset as a discovery cohort. All discovery cohort repertoires had been generated on a single sequencing platform. Both class I and class II loci were covered by HLA typing, at four-digit resolution. Typing coverage differed by locus: A, B, C, DRB1 and DQB1 were typed in roughly 620-630 donors, DQA1 in around 500, DPA1 in around 580, and DPB1 in around 490. Four or five DR-DQ haplotypes were handled as single units for association and clustering because linkage in the cohort was strong. On average, 235,054 unique TCR beta nucleotide sequences were sequenced per donor among a few hundred genotyped donors of the cohort, with about 19% of those sequences being non-productive. The full study reports these points: In a later analysis, the rate of TCR association differed among HLA loci, with DRB1 alleles having the most associated TCRs and HLA-C alleles having the fewest. According to the authors, the approach could potentially be generalized to other disease states and immunological phenotypes. Because HLA typing was unavailable for some donors at each locus, only the typed subset was used in association tests. An earlier analysis of 587 of the donors showed that most TCR beta V segments appeared in productive rearrangements either about 87% or about 30% of the time, which broadly matched IMGT annotations. In this cohort, only TCR beta chains were sequenced, and detectable features were limited by the absence of alpha or paired-chain data. When HLA alleles, especially DR and DQ, strongly co-occurred, attributing TCR associations to individual alleles was difficult. A further reported finding was that TCR beta sequences accurately predicted the HLA-A and HLA-B alleles for most subjects in the first cohort. In a later analysis, 15,000 to 20,000 TCR beta sequences were associated with specific HLA alleles at a false discovery rate of 0.05. A few of the identified cytomegalovirus-associated TCR beta chains were confirmed in vitro to be specific for cytomegalovirus antigens. Immune exposure information for the cohort was limited to CMV serostatus. A later analysis reported that several top co-occurrence clusters appeared linked to parvovirus B19, influenza, CMV and Epstein-Barr virus. Correlated functional status among segregating V segments might be attributable to linkage disequilibrium, but an unknown experimental factor could not be ruled out. The study listed 150 to 200 TCR beta chains as associated with cytomegalovirus. The 87-base-pair reads could not distinguish some IMGT-functional V segments, including TRBV6-2 and TRBV6-3, so those segments were excluded. A later analysis found that HLA-associated TCR beta chains were more clonally expanded and had lower generation probabilities than equally common non-associated chains. According to a later analysis, most CMV-associated TCR beta chains appeared to be HLA-restricted, and the HLA associations seemed to be driven largely by CMV exposure. Roughly uniform sequencing depth across donors was assumed in presence/absence analyses, although this assumption may not hold. In both the original and validation cohorts, the classifier was reported to diagnose cytomegalovirus status with high specificity and sensitivity. In a later genetic analysis, fewer N-insertions in productive TCRs were reported among donors in an Asian-associated ancestry cluster than the approximately 710-donor mean. Because counts were too low, 15 to 20 rarely observed V segments, including chromosome 9 orphons, were excluded from the earlier analysis of 587 of the donors. In a later genetic analysis, a missense DCLRE1C variant was associated with V-gene and J-gene trimming of TCR beta chains, and the association was replicated in an independent cohort. A cluster of highly shared sequence variants was judged likely to represent a technical artifact of the sequencing pipeline. While some public TCRs were present in many individuals, most TCR sequences turned up only very rarely across donors.

Taken from the germline V gene, the CDR1 and CDR2 loops are SGHVS and FNYEAQ. The germline V end is reduced by 2 bases and the J end by 2 bases; junction bases left unmatched: 7. Including cysteine and phenylalanine, the CDR3 has 17 amino acids. Solely the CDR3 DNA is kept, with 51 bases framed from the first base. Notes on this clone: Its antigen specificity is not known. No per-base quality is available; no much larger clone lies one base away.

Receptors were amplified or captured by the immunoSEQ multiplex PCR assay. For the multiplex PCR, a mixture combining 60 forward primers for TCR Vbeta segments and 13 reverse primers for TCR Jbeta segments was used. The CDR3 region of rearranged TCR beta genes was amplified from genomic DNA with a multiplex PCR assay. The amplified TCR beta libraries were sequenced on the Illumina HiSeq System as 87-base-pair reads. The study's own analysis went as follows. Across the 500 to 700 repertoires, a later analysis counted roughly 84 million unique TCR beta chains, 9.5 million to 13 million of which were shared by at least two donors. To remove PCR and sequencing errors, raw reads were error-corrected and collapsed into unique sequences using a nearest-neighbor algorithm that merged closely related sequences. Alignment of CDR3 sequences to IMGT reference sequences was used to assign V, D and J gene segments. For a sequence to be retained, a match of at least six nucleotides was required to both a V gene segment and a J gene segment. Rearrangements were called productive when the CDR3 lacked stop codons and stayed in frame with V and J; all others were non-productive. Following IMGT convention, CDR3 was defined as the stretch from the second conserved V-encoded cysteine to the conserved J-encoded phenylalanine. In an earlier analysis of more than 550 of the donors, sequences lacking an unambiguous match to a single V gene segment were excluded. In an earlier analysis of approximately 590 of the donors, V segments were called functional above 56.7% productive rearrangements and were called segregating when the between-donor standard deviation exceeded 5%. To diagnose cytomegalovirus status from the catalog of TCR beta chain sequences, a statistical classification framework was built. V and J gene assignment, in a later analysis, came from comparing TCR nucleotide sequences with IMGT/GENE-DB human TR gene sequences. The TCRdist pipeline was used in a later analysis to assign CDR3 sequences and most-parsimonious VDJ recombination scenarios. In a later analysis, every TCR beta chain was defined by the combination of its CDR3 amino acid sequence and its V-gene family, and reads without a unique V-gene family were dropped. In a later analysis, around 600 highly shared, low-generation-probability nucleotide sequences were removed to address suspected cross-contamination and a sequencing artifact. A later analysis calculated a clonal expansion index for each public chain from normalized within-repertoire ranks of inferred template counts. A later analysis computed generation probabilities with a VDJ recombination model fitted to out-of-frame rearrangements, and checked the results against IGoR. In a later analysis, hypergeometric tests were used to score TCR-TCR, TCR-HLA and TCR-CMV co-occurrence, with a repertoire-size bias correction applied to TCR pairs. In a later analysis, false discovery rates were estimated by permuting HLA or CMV assignments 20 times. In a later analysis, co-occurring TCRs were grouped using DBSCAN, with TCRdist sequence similarity added in when clustering inside HLA-allele-positive subsets. Repertoires with fewer than 30,000 or more than 120,000 public chains, plus five repertoires with anomalous nucleotide sharing, were excluded from co-occurrence clustering. TCRdb limited this immuneACCESS table to in-frame rearrangements with V and J called. A share of clones is missing; checked studies link under half to unresolved V genes, and the rest is unexplained. V and J calls and clone size are given by that table; D and trimming were obtained from the DNA. The sample yields roughly 100,000 clones; around 73% were counted once. Of the sample, roughly 1.9% falls within the top ten clones.

In total, more than 500 healthy bone marrow donors made up the cohort. At the time of sampling, all cohort members were nominally healthy, though unrecorded immune exposures were likely present. The donor tested CMV seronegative and was one of the 352 seronegative cohort members. A peripheral blood sample was provided by each donor, and peripheral blood mononuclear cells were used for TCR beta sequencing. Genomic DNA extraction from the blood cell samples was performed with the Qiagen DNeasy Blood Extraction Kit. In this chain, TRBV7-6 is recombined with TRBJ2-7; 12 nucleotides in the junction match TRBD1. This TCR derives from a woman between 35 and 50 years old in good health and CMV-seronegative. The source material was PBMCs. The nucleotide sequence reads TGTGCCAGCAGCTTAAGGGACAGGGGGCTAATTACCTACGAGCAGTACTTC. The encoded protein is CASSLRDRGLITYEQYF. Reference TRBV7-6 and TRBJ2-7 genes cover what lies past the CDR3, so the full variable domain is GAGVSQSPRYKVTKRGQDVALRCDPISGHVSLYWYRQALGQGPEFLTYFNYEAQQDKSGLPNDRFSAERPEGSISTLTIQRTEQRDSAMYRCASSLRDRGLITYEQYFGPGTRLTVT.